This T cell receptor beta chain was identified in a study of siplizumab effects on memory and regulatory T cells. Each sample had 9 x 10^4 or so TCR templates assayed. Produced via immunoSEQ multiplex PCR; TCRdb's table is partial and in-frame only. This sample has about 100,000 clones, with 90% to 95% found just once. Germline lookup yields CDR1 MNHNS and CDR2 SASEGT. The CDR3 covers 15 residues. Trimming removed 1 base at V and 1 base at J, with 10 bases between. Study-wide results and limits: Contribution to the alloresponse seemed major for naive T cells, which also seemed more diverse than memory cells.

Regarding this clone: What it binds is unknown.

Material for sequencing was Tregs sorted from blood. V usage is TRBV6-1 and J usage is TRBJ1-1; weak D call: TRBD1 (5 bases). The receptor was isolated from a human donor in good health. The CDR3 DNA is TGTGCCAGCAGTGAAGTTGGCCAGGGGAACACTGAAGCTTTCTTT. Translating gives CASSEVGQGNTEAFF.